The 9 T cell receptor beta chains reported below all come from one sample, sequenced in a study of T cell responses to AZD1222 COVID-19 vaccine. The repertoire was sequenced with immunoSEQ multiplex PCR; TCRdb's copy has only in-frame clones and lacks some. Of 150,000 or so clones listed, about 93% are singletons. This specimen was peripheral blood, taken on day 0 of MenACWY control vaccination. These receptors were obtained from an adult in good health.

CDR3 DNA sequence: TGTGCCAGCAGCTTATACAGGGGTTTAGGCGAGCAGTACTTC. This translates into CASSLYRGLGEQYF. This rearrangement joins TRBV7-3 to TRBJ2-7; TRBD1 agrees at 7 bases. Germline values: CDR1 SGHTA, CDR2 FQGTGA. The CDR3 sequence is 14 residues long. V trimming: 2 bases; J trimming: 6 bases; junction bases outside the gene matches: 7.

V usage is TRBV2 and J usage is TRBJ1-6; 8 positions agree with TRBD1. The CDR3 contains 15 residues. V lost 6 bases, J lost 7 bases, and 8 bases stayed unmatched. Germline-derived CDR1 and CDR2 are SNHLY and FYNNEI. Here the CDR3 reads CASRAGGMGNSPLHF. As DNA, the CDR3 is TGTGCCAGCAGGGCAGGGGGCATGGGGAATTCACCCCTCCACTTT.

V usage is TRBV12-3 or TRBV12-4 and J usage is TRBJ2-5; D is tentatively TRBD1 or TRBD2 (5 bases each). The CDR3 totals 13 residues. The V end lost 5 bases, the J end lost 4 bases, and 11 bases lay between the germline ends. CDR3 sequence reads: CASSLRGRETQYF. The DNA for the CDR3 is TGTGCCAGCAGTCTGAGGGGAAGAGAGACCCAGTACTTC.

The chain uses TRBV29-1 and TRBJ1-1, with unresolved D. The V gene's germline CDR1 is SQVTM and CDR2 ANQGSEA. V lost 1 base and J lost 0, with 6 bases in between. The CDR3 has 13 residues. The CDR3 loop is CSVEAGLNTEAFF. The CDR3 DNA reads as TGCAGCGTTGAAGCGGGCCTGAACACTGAAGCTTTCTTT.

This clone was counted once. The V call is TRBV28, the J call TRBJ1-5, with D perhaps matching TRBD1 (5 bases). The V gene lost 7 bases and the J gene lost 2 bases, with 18 bases spanning the gap. Germline V lookup: CDR1 MDHEN, CDR2 SYDVKM. There are 16 residues in the CDR3. This CDR3 is CASIPSRASGNQPQHF. CDR3 DNA: TGTGCCAGCATTCCTTCCAGGGCCTCGGGCAATCAGCCCCAGCATTTT. The complete variable domain, with remaining parts taken from reference TRBV28 and TRBJ1-5, reads DVKVTQSSRYLVKRTGEKVFLECVQDMDHENMFWYRQDPGLGLRLIYFSYDVKMKEKGDIPEGYSVSREKKERFSLILESASTNQTSMYLCASIPSRASGNQPQHFGDGTRLSIL.

This chain links TRBV7-9 with TRBJ1-1; TRBD1 matches at 8 bases. The V segment lost 5 bases and the J segment 10 bases; nucleotides outside the gene matches: 6. This CDR3 spans 12 amino acids. Per the germline V gene, CDR1 is SEHNR and CDR2 is FQNEAQ (reference sequence). CDR3 nucleotides: TGTGCCAGCAGCGTGGACAGGGAGGCAGCTTTCTTT. Its protein product is CASSVDREAAFF. The entire variable domain, with the rest obtained from reference TRBV7-9 and TRBJ1-1, is as follows: DTGVSQNPRHKITKRGQNVTFRCDPISEHNRLYWYRQTLGQGPEFLTYFQNEAQLEKSRLLSDRFSAERPKGSFSTLEIQRTEQGDSAMYLCASSVDREAAFFGQGTRLTVV.

The chain uses TRBV15 and TRBJ1-2; D not certain. CDR1 is LNHNV and CDR2 is YYDKDF in the germline V gene (reference sequence). The CDR3 covers 14 residues. V was cut by 4 bases and J by 4 bases, with 13 bases left in between. The CDR3 is CATSTVGRFYGYTF. Here the CDR3 DNA reads TGTGCCACCAGCACGGTCGGGAGATTCTATGGCTACACCTTC.

The CDR3 nucleotides are TGTGCCACCAGTGATCCCACAGGGGACAATGAAAAACTGTTTTTT. This sequence encodes CATSDPTGDNEKLFF. The chain has TRBV24-1 and TRBJ1-4; 7 bases are a match to TRBD1. Germline loops: CDR1 KGHDR, CDR2 SFDVKD. The V segment lost 3 bases and the J segment 5 bases; nucleotides outside the gene matches: 5. This CDR3 has 15 residues.

This clone came up once. The gene calls are TRBV5-4 and TRBJ1-2; D is uncertain. Germline V gene sequence: CDR1 SGHNT, CDR2 YYREEE (reference sequence). The CDR3 covers 13 residues. With 0 bases removed from V and 4 bases from J, the gap between germline ends came to 7 bases. CDR3 loop: CASSLVTGYGYTF. The CDR3 nucleotides read TGTGCCAGCAGCTTGGTCACGGGCTATGGCTACACCTTC. The full variable domain, with the rest looked up from reference TRBV5-4 and TRBJ1-2, is ETGVTQSPTHLIKTRGQQVTLRCSSQSGHNTVSWYQQALGQGPQFIFQYYREEENGRGNFPPRFSGLQFPNYSSELNVNALELDDSALYLCASSLVTGYGYTFGSGTRLTVV.